The subject of this entry is one T cell receptor beta chain. The antigen is undetermined. There are 14 residues in the CDR3. Trimming cost V 3 bases and J 0 bases, with 11 bases left between them. Germline V lookup: CDR1 GTSNPN, CDR2 SVGIG (reference sequence). The data originate from a study of metastatic and nonmetastatic thyroid tumors. Study summary: Repertoire data that came from the blood and tumor or nodule tissue of malignant and benign thyroid patients were compared. Study results and limitations: A significant increase in TCR beta diversity was reportedly seen in malignant thyroid tumors relative to benign nodules, in blood and tumor.

The entire patient cohort was treatment-naive prior to thyroid surgery. In the original workflow: The study built a papillary thyroid cancer distant-metastasis classifier from CDR3 differences across clinicopathological groups. Using MiXCR, TCRdb reanalyzed the PCR reads. The V and J calls here are based on TCRdb, not the publication. Of around 21,000 clones listed, approximately 37% were seen once; the top ten hold about a quarter. The clonotype originates from a female donor with papillary thyroid cancer or a benign thyroid nodule (not recorded which). Some clones in this sample may be carry-over from other donors' samples. The specimen sequenced was tumor tissue. V and J are TRBV30 and TRBJ1-2, with D possibly matching TRBD1 (5 bases). CDR3 nucleotide sequence: TGTGCCTGGAGCGCGGGACTTCCTAACTATGGCTACACCTTC. Amino acid sequence: CAWSAGLPNYGYTF.